The clone carrying this T cell receptor (beta chain) was seen at least ten times. The target antigen is unknown. This CDR3 has 12 amino acids. From germline, CDR1 is SNHLY and CDR2 FYNNEI. Trimming removed 6 bases at V and 2 bases at J, with 6 bases between. A universal primer site and UMIs were added as TCR cDNA was made by 5'RACE template switching. TCRdb used MiXCR to reprocess the 5' RACE reads, holding one entry per CDR3 protein. The sample yields 150,000 to 200,000 distinct CDR3 sequences, roughly 6.2% seen once. This specimen belongs to a study of T cells after yellow fever vaccination. The study, taken as a whole, reports: Peaking faster, on day 5 versus 15, the secondary response was nonetheless weaker. Only a small proportion of the clonotypes turned up in both the CD4 and the CD8 compartments, likely arising from convergent recombination. In post-booster samples, most primary-vaccination clones reappeared (about 95% CD4, around 87% CD8).

The chain carries TRBV2 and TRBJ2-3; D unclear. This clonotype was obtained from a man in his late teens or twenties who received the YFV17D yellow fever vaccine. The specimen comprised CD4+ T cells sorted from PBMCs, sampled on the day of the first yellow fever vaccination. As DNA, the CDR3 is TGTGCCAGCAGAGATGACACAGATACGCAGTATTTT. It yields the protein CASRDDTDTQYF. The full variable domain, completed using reference TRBV2 and TRBJ2-3, is EPEVTQTPSHQVTQMGQEVILRCVPISNHLYFYWYRQILGQKVEFLVSFYNNEISEKSEIFDDQFSVERPDGSNFTLKIRSTKLEDSAMYFCASRDDTDTQYFGPGTRLTVL.